One and the same sample provided the 20 T cell receptor beta chains below, sequenced in a study of brain T cells in children with intractable seizures. Described time point: blood from clinic visit 5 months post-surgery; TSC patient then seizure free. Data came from immunoSEQ multiplex PCR; TCRdb stores just in-frame clones and leaves some out. This sample has about 340,000 clones, with about 93% found just once. Sequenced here: peripheral blood, sampled about 5 months after surgery. Source of these receptors: a boy under two years old with tuberous sclerosis and intractable seizures.

This chain connects TRBV16 to TRBJ1-1; a weak D match, TRBD1 (6 bases). The CDR3 has 15 amino acids. The V end was cut by 0 bases, the J end by 5 bases, with 13 bases between. Germline V gives CDR1 KGHSY, CDR2 FQNENV. The CDR3 region is CASSQSWRGMTEAFF. The DNA for the CDR3 is TGTGCCAGCAGCCAATCATGGAGGGGGATGACTGAAGCTTTCTTT.

The chain couples TRBV11-2 to TRBJ2-7, with D tentatively TRBD1 or TRBD2 (5 bases each). CDR1 SGHAT and CDR2 FQNNGV come from the germline V gene. V was cut by 6 bases and J by 0 bases, with 15 bases left in between. This CDR3 region has 15 residues. CDR3 residues: CASRPPGRGSYEQYF. Written as DNA, the CDR3 is TGTGCCAGCAGGCCTCCGGGACGAGGCTCCTACGAGCAGTACTTC.

This chain joins TRBV5-1 and TRBJ2-2, with TRBD1 matching over 7 bases. This CDR3 has 16 amino acids. Per the germline V gene, CDR1 is SGHRS and CDR2 is YFSETQ. The ends lost 5 bases at V and 2 bases at J; junction bases unmatched: 9. CDR3 DNA sequence: TGCGCCAGCAGACGACATGGGGACAGTAACACCGGGGAGCTGTTTTTT. The encoded protein is CASRRHGDSNTGELFF.

This clone came up once. This sequence joins TRBV4-1 and TRBJ1-2; D is unclear. Deletions cut 3 bases from V and 4 bases from J, with 9 bases between. CDR3 length equals 13 residues. Germline-derived CDR1 and CDR2 are MGHRA and YSYEKL. CDR3 sequence (DNA): TGCGCCAGCAGCCAGACGGCAACCTATGGCTACACCTTC. It encodes CASSQTATYGYTF.

J is TRBJ2-5 and V is TRBV4-1; 9 positions agree with TRBD2. The V and J ends lost 0 bases and 1 base, in that order; junction bases with no gene match: 9. Germline values: CDR1 MGHRA, CDR2 YSYEKL. This CDR3 contains 18 residues. CDR3: CASSQERDSGGFQETQYF. CDR3 DNA: TGCGCCAGCAGCCAAGAACGCGATAGCGGGGGCTTCCAAGAGACCCAGTACTTC.

This chain joins TRBV7-6 and TRBJ2-1; TRBD2 aligns across 9 bases. Germline CDR1 is SGHVS and CDR2 is FNYEAQ. Losses at the gene ends were 4 bases for V and 3 bases for J; bases not matched to a gene: 4. The CDR3 loop spans 15 amino acids. As DNA, the CDR3 is TGTGCCAGCAGCTCTAGCGGGATCGGCTACAATGAGCAGTTCTTC. It translates to CASSSSGIGYNEQFF.

The CDR3 nucleotides read TGTGCCAGCAGCATCCTAGCGGGAGGGCCAGGCAATGAGCAGTTCTTC. Protein: CASSILAGGPGNEQFF. The chain carries TRBV28 and TRBJ2-1, with 12 bases fitting TRBD2. V dropped 6 bases and J dropped 6; count of bases not matched to a gene: 9. This CDR3 is built from 16 residues. Germline lookup yields CDR1 MDHEN and CDR2 SYDVKM.

The V call is TRBV6-6, the J call TRBJ1-2; D is perhaps TRBD1 (6 bases). V lost 7 bases to trimming and J lost 4 bases, with 19 bases between them. Looked up from germline, CDR1 is MNHNY and CDR2 is SVGAGI (reference sequence). CDR3 length: 15 residues. The CDR3 here is CASTWTEVRSYGYTF. DNA for the CDR3: TGTGCCAGCACTTGGACAGAAGTACGTTCCTATGGCTACACCTTC.

The CDR3 spells CASSPGGLAGNEQFF. The CDR3 coding sequence is TGTGCCAGCAGCCCGGGTGGGCTAGCGGGGAATGAGCAGTTCTTC. The chain is built from TRBV5-4 and TRBJ2-1; TRBD2 agrees at 9 bases. The J segment lost 7 bases and the V segment lost 4 bases, leaving 9 bases of the junction unmatched. Germline lookup yields CDR1 SGHNT and CDR2 YYREEE (reference sequence). CDR3 length: 15 residues.

V gene TRBV5-4 combines with J gene TRBJ2-3, with no clear D. Germline values: CDR1 SGHNT, CDR2 YYREEE (reference sequence). V dropped 0 bases and J dropped 8 bases, with 4 bases sitting between them. The CDR3 spans 11 residues. CDR3 sequence: CASSLGGTQYF. CDR3 coding DNA: TGTGCCAGCAGCTTGGGCGGTACGCAGTATTTT. Filled out from reference TRBV5-4 and TRBJ2-3, the complete variable domain reads ETGVTQSPTHLIKTRGQQVTLRCSSQSGHNTVSWYQQALGQGPQFIFQYYREEENGRGNFPPRFSGLQFPNYSSELNVNALELDDSALYLCASSLGGTQYFGPGTRLTVL.

V and J are TRBV15 and TRBJ2-7, with 9 nucleotides matching TRBD2. CDR3 length: 14 residues. Germline trimming cut 3 bases from V and 6 bases from J; bases unmatched to any gene: 6. CDR1 and CDR2 from the germline V gene are LNHNV and YYDKDF (reference sequence). The CDR3 coding sequence is TGTGCCACCAGCAGGGCTAGCGGGATAAGCGAGCAGTACTTC. Residues: CATSRASGISEQYF.

The chain combines TRBV7-9 with TRBJ1-4, with D uncertain. This CDR3 has 12 residues. Between the trimmed V and J ends, which lost 2 bases and 4 bases, there was a span of 2 bases. Germline V gene sequence: CDR1 SEHNR, CDR2 FQNEAQ (reference sequence). The CDR3 loop reads CASSLSNEKLFF. The DNA for the CDR3 is TGTGCCAGCAGCTTAAGTAATGAAAAACTGTTTTTT.

This sequence joins TRBV5-1 and TRBJ2-3; D unclear. The CDR3 spans 11 residues. Trimming removed 4 bases at V and 5 bases at J, with 5 bases between. The germline CDR1 and CDR2 sequences are SGHRS and YFSETQ. The CDR3 loop is CASSAKDTQYF. CDR3 in DNA: TGCGCCAGCAGCGCTAAAGATACGCAGTATTTT.

This chain's CDR3 is CASSIPGALREKLFF. CDR3 coding DNA: TGTGCCAGCAGCATCCCCGGGGCTTTACGTGAAAAACTGTTTTTT. This chain links TRBV11-2 with TRBJ1-4; the D gene is possibly TRBD1 (5 bases). Trimming removed 5 bases from V and 7 bases from J, with 17 bases in between. Germline CDR1 reads SGHAT; CDR2 reads FQNNGV. The CDR3 is made up of 15 amino acids.

The CDR3 nucleotides read TGTGCCAGCAGTGAGGGTGAAACACTAGAGCAGTTCTTC. It is translated as CASSEGETLEQFF. The chain employs TRBV25-1 and TRBJ2-1, with unresolved D. This CDR3 is 13 amino acids long. The germline V gene encodes CDR1 MGHDK and CDR2 SYGVNS. V dropped 3 bases and J dropped 10 bases, with 13 bases sitting between them. The variable domain in full, completed from reference TRBV25-1 and TRBJ2-1, reads EADIYQTPRYLVIGTGKKITLECSQTMGHDKMYWYQQDPGMELHLIHYSYGVNSTEKGDLSSESTVSRIRTEHFPLTLESARPSHTSQYLCASSEGETLEQFFGPGTRLTVL.

This sequence joins TRBV7-3 and TRBJ2-3, with 7 bases identical to TRBD2. With V trimmed by 2 bases and J by 6 bases, 17 bases remained unmatched. This CDR3 comprises 18 residues. Germline loops: CDR1 SGHTA, CDR2 FQGTGA. CDR3 loop: CASSLLVLSAGETDTQYF. The CDR3 DNA reads as TGTGCCAGCAGCTTATTGGTTCTGTCGGCGGGGGAGACGGATACGCAGTATTTT.

The chain combines TRBV7-9 with TRBJ2-3; 11 bases are shared with TRBD1. The trim removed 3 bases at V and 4 bases at J, leaving 3 bases unmatched. The length of the CDR3 is 15 residues. Germline V gene sequence: CDR1 SEHNR, CDR2 FQNEAQ (reference sequence). CDR3 DNA: TGTGCCAGCAGCTTGGACAGGGGGCAAGCAGATACGCAGTATTTT. Translation: CASSLDRGQADTQYF.

The rearrangement joins TRBV19 to TRBJ1-5; no definite D call. Germline-derived CDR1 and CDR2 are LNHDA and SQIVND (reference sequence). Trimming shortened V by 5 bases and J by 3 bases, and 8 bases separated the two germline ends. This CDR3 has 13 residues. The CDR3 is CASSAAANQPQHF. CDR3 in DNA: TGTGCCAGTAGTGCGGCAGCCAATCAGCCCCAGCATTTT.

J is TRBJ2-7 and V is TRBV30; D gene uncertain. V lost 4 bases and J 1 base, leaving 8 bases between the germline ends. CDR3 length: 12 amino acids. Germline CDR1 and CDR2: GTSNPN and SVGIG (reference sequence). The CDR3 nucleotides read TGTGCCTGGAAACGCGGATCCTACGAGCAGTACTTC. Protein sequence: CAWKRGSYEQYF. The whole variable domain, remainder taken from reference TRBV30 and TRBJ2-7, is SQTIHQWPATLVQPVGSPLSLECTVEGTSNPNLYWYRQAAGRGLQLLFYSVGIGQISSEVPQNLSASRPQDRQFILSSKKLLLSDSGFYLCAWKRGSYEQYFGPGTRLTVT.

The chain uses TRBV24-1 and TRBJ2-5; 7 bases match TRBD1. Per germline, CDR1 KGHDR and CDR2 SFDVKD. The CDR3 totals 14 residues. J gave up 0 bases and V 5 bases, and 2 bases lay outside the gene matches. The CDR3 DNA is TGTGCCACCAGTGGCAGGGGGTACCAAGAGACCCAGTACTTC. Protein sequence: CATSGRGYQETQYF.